The text below deals with one T cell receptor (beta chain). These data originate in a study of blood T cell repertoires in COVID-19. Study information: Samples of COVID-19 (acute and convalescent) were obtained from the United States, Italy and Spain. PBMCs, B-cell-depleted T cells, or T cells were the source of the cDNA or gDNA that made up the material.

The protocol was immunoSEQ multiplex PCR, while the TCRdb copy is restricted to in-frame clones and leaves out a portion. The sample carries more than 55,000 clones, approximately 78% recorded once. V was pared by 2 bases and J by 5 bases, with 13 bases between. Germline CDR1 reads SGHRS; CDR2 reads YFSETQ. This CDR3 region has 14 residues. This chain connects TRBV5-1 to TRBJ1-2; D possibly corresponds to TRBD1 (6 bases). Sequencing input: peripheral blood. This sequence originates from a woman aged 80 or over with acute or convalescent COVID-19. The CDR3 nucleotides are TGCGCCAGCAGCTTTCAACAGGGAGATTATGGCTACACCTTC. It specifies CASSFQQGDYGYTF.